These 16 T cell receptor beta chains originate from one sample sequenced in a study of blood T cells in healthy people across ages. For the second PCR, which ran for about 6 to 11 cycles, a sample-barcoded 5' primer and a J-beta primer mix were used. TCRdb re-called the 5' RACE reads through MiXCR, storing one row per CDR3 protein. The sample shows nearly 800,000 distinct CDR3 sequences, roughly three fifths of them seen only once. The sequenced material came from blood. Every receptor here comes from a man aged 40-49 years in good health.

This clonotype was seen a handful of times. CDR3 in DNA: TGCAGTGCTGGAACAGGGGTTTTAAGGGAGCAGTACTTC. Translating it yields CSAGTGVLREQYF. J is TRBJ2-7 and V is TRBV20-1, with TRBD1 matching over 7 bases. Germline CDR1 and CDR2: DFQATT and SNEGSKA (reference sequence). V was pared by 5 bases and J by 7 bases, with 11 bases of the junction left unmatched. The CDR3 has 13 amino acids.

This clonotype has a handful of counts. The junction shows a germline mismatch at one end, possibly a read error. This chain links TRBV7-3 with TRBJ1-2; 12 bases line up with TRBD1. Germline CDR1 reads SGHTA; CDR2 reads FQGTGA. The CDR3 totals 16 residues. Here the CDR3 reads CASSLAVGTGGDGYTF. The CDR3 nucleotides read TGTGCCAGTAGCTTAGCCGTCGGGACAGGGGGCGACGGCTACACCTTC.

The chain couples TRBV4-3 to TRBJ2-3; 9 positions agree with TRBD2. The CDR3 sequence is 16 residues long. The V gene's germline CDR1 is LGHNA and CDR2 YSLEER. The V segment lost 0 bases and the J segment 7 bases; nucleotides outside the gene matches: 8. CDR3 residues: CASSQDLAGGWNTQYF. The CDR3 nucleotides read TGCGCCAGCAGCCAAGATCTGGCGGGAGGGTGGAATACGCAGTATTTT.

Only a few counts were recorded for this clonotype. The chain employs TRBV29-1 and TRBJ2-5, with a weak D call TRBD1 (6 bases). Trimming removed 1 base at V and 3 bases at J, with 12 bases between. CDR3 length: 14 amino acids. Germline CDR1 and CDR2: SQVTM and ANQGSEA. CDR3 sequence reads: CSVEGEGVEETQYF. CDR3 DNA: TGCAGCGTTGAAGGAGAGGGGGTCGAAGAGACCCAGTACTTC.

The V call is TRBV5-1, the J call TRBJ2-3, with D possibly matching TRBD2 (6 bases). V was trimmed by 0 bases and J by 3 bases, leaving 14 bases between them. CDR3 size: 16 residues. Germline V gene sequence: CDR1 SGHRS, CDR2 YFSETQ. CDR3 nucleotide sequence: TGCGCCAGCAGCTTGGAGACTAGTTCTCGGACAGATACGCAGTATTTT. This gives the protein CASSLETSSRTDTQYF.

The CDR3 DNA is TGTGCCAGCAGTTACCTAGCGGCCACAGATACGCAGTATTTT. Translating it yields CASSYLAATDTQYF. V and J are TRBV6-2 or TRBV6-3 and TRBJ2-3; TRBD2 agrees at 7 bases. Germline-derived CDR1 and CDR2 are MNHEY and SVGEGT. There are 14 residues in the CDR3. The J segment lost 2 bases and the V segment lost 2 bases, leaving 1 base of the junction unmatched.

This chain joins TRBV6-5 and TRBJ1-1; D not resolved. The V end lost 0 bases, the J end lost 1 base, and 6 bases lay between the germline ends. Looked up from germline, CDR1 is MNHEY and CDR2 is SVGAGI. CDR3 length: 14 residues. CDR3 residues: CASSYSPGNTEAFF. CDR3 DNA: TGTGCCAGCAGTTACTCTCCAGGGAACACTGAAGCTTTCTTT.

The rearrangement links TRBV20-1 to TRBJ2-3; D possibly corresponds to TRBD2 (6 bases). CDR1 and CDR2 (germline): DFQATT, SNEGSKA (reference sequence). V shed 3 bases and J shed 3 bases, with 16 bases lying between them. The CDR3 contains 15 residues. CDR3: CSASKPGLNTDTQYF. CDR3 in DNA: TGCAGTGCTAGTAAACCGGGACTTAATACAGATACGCAGTATTTT.

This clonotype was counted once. CDR3 sequence: CASFTIGEHKGGYGYTF. CDR3 coding DNA: TGTGCCAGCTTTACGATCGGGGAACACAAGGGAGGCTATGGCTACACCTTC. The genes are TRBV28 and TRBJ1-2; D unclear. Per germline, CDR1 MDHEN and CDR2 SYDVKM. The CDR3 has 17 residues. Between the trimmed V and J ends, which lost 8 bases and 4 bases, there was a span of 26 bases.

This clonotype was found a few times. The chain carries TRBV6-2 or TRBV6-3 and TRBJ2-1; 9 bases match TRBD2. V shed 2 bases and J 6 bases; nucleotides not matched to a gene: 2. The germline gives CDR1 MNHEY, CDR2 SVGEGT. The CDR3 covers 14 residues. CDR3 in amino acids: CASSYAGLANEQFF. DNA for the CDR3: TGTGCCAGCAGTTACGCGGGACTAGCCAATGAGCAGTTCTTC.

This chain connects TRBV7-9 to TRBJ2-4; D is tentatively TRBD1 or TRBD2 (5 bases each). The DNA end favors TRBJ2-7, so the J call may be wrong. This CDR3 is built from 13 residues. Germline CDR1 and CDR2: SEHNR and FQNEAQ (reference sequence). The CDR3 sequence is CASSFGWGSEQYF. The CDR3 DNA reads TGTGCCAGCAGCTTCGGTTGGGGGTCCGAGCAGTACTTC.

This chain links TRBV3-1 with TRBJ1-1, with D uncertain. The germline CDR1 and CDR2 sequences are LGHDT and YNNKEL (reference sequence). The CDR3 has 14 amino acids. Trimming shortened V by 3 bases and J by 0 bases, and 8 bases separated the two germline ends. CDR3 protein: CASSHVGMNTEAFF. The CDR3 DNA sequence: TGTGCCAGCAGCCACGTCGGGATGAACACTGAAGCTTTCTTT.

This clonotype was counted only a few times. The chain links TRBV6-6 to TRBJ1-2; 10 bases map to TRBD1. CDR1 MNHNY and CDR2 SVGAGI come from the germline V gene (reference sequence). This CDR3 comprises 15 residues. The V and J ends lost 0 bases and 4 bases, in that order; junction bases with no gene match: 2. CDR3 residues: CASSYSGQGTYGYTF. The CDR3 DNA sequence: TGTGCCAGCAGTTACTCGGGACAGGGGACCTATGGCTACACCTTC.

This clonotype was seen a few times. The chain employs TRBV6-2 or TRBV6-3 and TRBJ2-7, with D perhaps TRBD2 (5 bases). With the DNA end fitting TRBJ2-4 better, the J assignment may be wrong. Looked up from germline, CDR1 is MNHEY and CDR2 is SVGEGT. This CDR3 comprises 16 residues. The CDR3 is CASSYRGRFRKNIQYF. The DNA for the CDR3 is TGTGCCAGCAGTTACAGAGGGCGATTTAGAAAAAACATTCAGTACTTC.

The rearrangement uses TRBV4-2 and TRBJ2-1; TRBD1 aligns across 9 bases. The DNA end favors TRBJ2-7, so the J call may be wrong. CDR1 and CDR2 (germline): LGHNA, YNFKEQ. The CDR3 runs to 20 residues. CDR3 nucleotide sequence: TGTGCCAGCAGCCAAGAAGGCAGCGGGACAGGGCTCATCTCCTACAATGAGCAGTACTTC. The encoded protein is CASSQEGSGTGLISYNEQYF.

Here the CDR3 reads CASLMGTSWVFVAPYEQYF. The DNA for the CDR3 is TGTGCCAGCCTCATGGGGACTAGTTGGGTTTTTGTAGCACCCTACGAGCAGTACTTC. The chain carries TRBV21-1 and TRBJ2-7; the D call of TRBD2 is as the table states it, not checked on the DNA. TRBV21-1 is deemed a pseudogene. The CDR3 totals 19 residues.